This entry lists 32 T cell receptor beta chains sequenced from one sample in a study of T cell repertoires in ileal Crohn's disease. Using immunoSEQ multiplex PCR, the repertoire was profiled, and TCRdb retains in-frame clones only, with some absent. The sample contains approximately 27,000 clones, about 81% of which appear only once. Sample: ileal tissue. These receptors were obtained from an adult with Crohn's disease.

This chain links TRBV29-1 with TRBJ2-1, with D possibly matching TRBD1 (6 bases). The CDR3 consists of 15 residues. CDR1 is SQVTM and CDR2 is ANQGSEA in the germline V gene. The CDR3 region is CTYQGGRGYYNEQFF. The CDR3 DNA follows: TGCACCTATCAGGGCGGCAGGGGCTACTACAATGAGCAGTTCTTC.

The table lists this clone with a count of one. V usage is TRBV5-1 and J usage is TRBJ1-6, with D tentatively TRBD1 (5 bases). CDR1 and CDR2 (germline): SGHRS, YFSETQ. The CDR3 runs to 16 residues. Between the trimmed V and J ends, which lost 4 bases and 7 bases, there was a span of 18 bases. CDR3 sequence reads: CASSPAVAGGNSPLHF. For the CDR3, the DNA is TGCGCCAGCAGCCCGGCCGTAGCCGGGGGGAATTCACCCCTCCACTTT.

A word on this clone: The junction shows a germline mismatch at one end, possibly a read error. At the DNA level, this CDR3 is encoded by other sequences in the same sample as well. This rearrangement joins TRBV11-2 to TRBJ2-5, with TRBD1 matching 8 bases. This CDR3 has 14 amino acids. Germline V CDR1 and CDR2: SGHAT, FQNNGV. CDR3 loop: CASWGQDRQETQYF. The CDR3 coding sequence is TGTGCCAGCTGGGGACAGGACCGTCAAGAGACTCAGTACTTC.

This chain joins TRBV7-2 and TRBJ2-1, with D unresolved. The CDR3 is made up of 14 amino acids. Trimming left V 0 bases short and J 6 bases short, with 9 bases between. Looked up from germline, CDR1 is SGHTA and CDR2 is FQGNSA. CDR3 residues: CASSLAPASNEQFF. In DNA, the CDR3 is TGTGCCAGCAGCTTAGCCCCAGCTAGCAATGAGCAGTTCTTC.

The chain has TRBV19 and TRBJ1-1, with a possible D match to TRBD1 (6 bases). The germline V gene encodes CDR1 LNHDA and CDR2 SQIVND (reference sequence). The CDR3 has 14 amino acids. V lost 4 bases to trimming and J lost 2 bases, with 11 bases between them. CDR3 nucleotide sequence: TGTGCCAGTAGTAACCCGGACAGTAACACTGAAGCTTTCTTT. Translated: CASSNPDSNTEAFF.

The rearrangement uses TRBV27 and TRBJ1-1, with TRBD1 matching over 7 bases. The CDR3 contains 20 residues. With V trimmed by 6 bases and J by 9 bases, 31 bases remained unmatched. Germline CDR1 is MNHEY and CDR2 is SMNVEV (reference sequence). The chain's CDR3 is CASRRLRKETGTWVGGQAFF. The DNA for the CDR3 is TGTGCCAGCAGACGCCTAAGAAAAGAGACAGGGACTTGGGTCGGCGGTCAAGCTTTCTTT.

This chain joins TRBV7-9 and TRBJ1-2; D ambiguous. CDR1 and CDR2 from the germline V gene are SEHNR and FQNEAQ (reference sequence). The CDR3 length is 15 residues. V was shortened by 5 bases and J by 3 bases, with 16 bases between the two germline ends. DNA of the CDR3: TGTGCCAGCAGCCGCCTAGCCCTCACCTACTATGGCTACACCTTC. Its protein product is CASSRLALTYYGYTF.

The chain recombines TRBV7-2 with TRBJ2-5; 8 bases align to TRBD2. The CDR3 is 15 residues long. V gave up 6 bases and J gave up 5 bases; unmatched junction bases: 11. The V gene's germline CDR1 is SGHTA and CDR2 FQGNSA. The CDR3 sequence is CASRVRAGEFETQYF. The CDR3 coding sequence is TGTGCCAGCAGGGTTCGAGCGGGGGAGTTTGAGACCCAGTACTTC.

Only one count was recorded for this clone. The chain uses TRBV5-6 and TRBJ1-3; D call uncertain. The CDR3 sequence is 16 residues long. V dropped 3 bases and J dropped 2 bases, with 15 bases sitting between them. Germline values: CDR1 SGHDT, CDR2 YYEEEE. The CDR3, as DNA: TGTGCCAGCAGCTCGTTGGGCCAGGCTCCTGGAAACACCATATATTTT. Its protein is CASSSLGQAPGNTIYF.

The chain is built from TRBV4-2 and TRBJ1-2; D ambiguous. This CDR3 comprises 16 residues. The V and J ends lost 0 bases and 0 bases respectively, with 11 bases between them. CDR1 is LGHNA and CDR2 is YNFKEQ in the germline V gene. The CDR3 spells CASSQDRERTNYGYTF. CDR3 bases: TGTGCCAGCAGCCAAGATCGTGAGCGAACTAACTATGGCTACACCTTC.

This sequence joins TRBV7-9 and TRBJ2-5; D uncertain. The CDR3 consists of 13 residues. Germline V gene sequence: CDR1 SEHNR, CDR2 FQNEAQ (reference sequence). The ends were cut back, 0 bases at V and 7 bases at J, with 9 bases in the middle. The CDR3 region is CASSLAQVGTQYF. The CDR3 DNA reads as TGTGCCAGCAGCTTAGCCCAGGTGGGGACCCAGTACTTC.

This clone has more than one count but fewer than ten. The chain combines TRBV5-1 with TRBJ1-1, with 9 bases fitting TRBD1. Germline CDR1 and CDR2: SGHRS and YFSETQ. Unmatched junction bases numbered 7, after V lost 4 bases and J lost 0 bases. The CDR3 is made up of 16 amino acids. For the CDR3, the DNA is TGCGCCAGCAGCCTCCGGACAGGGGTATTGAACACTGAAGCTTTCTTT. It yields the protein CASSLRTGVLNTEAFF.

The rearrangement joins TRBV27 to TRBJ1-5; 8 bases fit TRBD1. CDR3 length: 15 residues. Losses at the gene ends were 8 bases for V and 0 bases for J; bases not matched to a gene: 6. The germline V gene encodes CDR1 MNHEY and CDR2 SMNVEV (reference sequence). Here the CDR3 DNA reads TGTGCCAGCGCGTCCAGGGGGCTTAGCAATCAGCCCCAGCATTTT. The encoded protein is CASASRGLSNQPQHF.

The chain carries TRBV2 and TRBJ1-5; 8 nucleotides agree with TRBD1. Trimming cost V 5 bases and J 7 bases; bases outside gene matches: 7. CDR1 and CDR2 from the germline V gene are SNHLY and FYNNEI. This CDR3 contains 14 residues. The CDR3 DNA reads TGTGCCAGCAGTTCTCAGGGGGCTGGACAGCCCCAGCATTTT. It encodes CASSSQGAGQPQHF.

This clone occurred once. V and J are TRBV5-6 and TRBJ2-5, with D possibly TRBD1 on 5 matching bases. Germline values: CDR1 SGHDT, CDR2 YYEEEE. With 0 bases removed from V and 1 base from J, the gap between germline ends came to 13 bases. There are 16 residues in the CDR3. CDR3 loop: CASSLAGQGVQETQYF. The CDR3, as DNA: TGTGCCAGCAGCTTGGCCGGCCAAGGGGTCCAAGAGACCCAGTACTTC.

The gene calls are TRBV6-5 and TRBJ2-7; 8 bases line up with TRBD1. Germline CDR1 MNHEY, CDR2 SVGAGI. V trimming: 6 bases; J trimming: 4 bases; junction bases outside the gene matches: 2. The CDR3 is 12 residues long. The CDR3 DNA reads TGTGCCAGCAGGACAGGGGCATACGAGCAGTACTTC. Its protein is CASRTGAYEQYF.

The chain is built from TRBV11-2 and TRBJ1-6; perhaps TRBD1 as D (5 bases). From germline, CDR1 is SGHAT and CDR2 FQNNGV. This CDR3 is built from 14 residues. V gave up 7 bases and J gave up 10 bases, with 17 bases separating them. The CDR3 region has the DNA TGTGCCAGCACCCAACAGGTTTTAGGGTCACCCCTCCACTTT. Protein product: CASTQQVLGSPLHF.

The rearrangement joins TRBV4-2 to TRBJ2-2; unclear D gene. V lost 2 bases to trimming and J lost 0 bases, with 13 bases between them. Germline CDR1 and CDR2: LGHNA and YNFKEQ. This CDR3 has 17 residues. For the CDR3, the DNA is TGTGCCAGCAGCCAACGATGGGCTACTCCGAACACCGGGGAGCTGTTTTTT. Encoded protein: CASSQRWATPNTGELFF.

The chain joins TRBV2 to TRBJ1-3; D unresolved. This CDR3 is built from 14 residues. Germline CDR1 SNHLY, CDR2 FYNNEI. Trimming shortened V by 6 bases and J by 0 bases, and 9 bases separated the two germline ends. Here the CDR3 DNA reads TGTGCCAGCAGGAGCGGTGGCTCTGGAAACACCATATATTTT. Amino acid sequence: CASRSGGSGNTIYF. Full variable domain (missing parts from reference TRBV2 and TRBJ1-3): EPEVTQTPSHQVTQMGQEVILRCVPISNHLYFYWYRQILGQKVEFLVSFYNNEISEKSEIFDDQFSVERPDGSNFTLKIRSTKLEDSAMYFCASRSGGSGNTIYFGEGSWLTVV.

V usage is TRBV5-1 and J usage is TRBJ2-5; no firm D call. CDR1 is SGHRS, CDR2 YFSETQ, per germline. The CDR3 runs 15 residues. The V end lost 2 bases, the J end lost 0 bases, and 11 bases lay between the germline ends. CDR3 DNA: TGCGCCAGCAGCTTCACCACACCTTACCAAGAGACCCAGTACTTC. Its translation: CASSFTTPYQETQYF.

The chain has TRBV14 and TRBJ1-1; TRBD1 might be the D (6 bases). This CDR3 has 14 amino acids. Germline CDR1 SGHDN, CDR2 FVKESK. With 7 bases removed from V and 0 bases from J, the gap between germline ends came to 12 bases. CDR3 sequence: CASTTGLMNTEAFF. CDR3 bases: TGTGCCAGCACCACAGGGTTAATGAACACTGAAGCTTTCTTT.

The V and J genes are TRBV7-2 and TRBJ1-2; D uncertain. Germline values: CDR1 SGHTA, CDR2 FQGNSA. The CDR3 consists of 11 residues. Trimming left V 4 bases short and J 8 bases short, with 8 bases between. Here the CDR3 reads CASSYNWGYTF. Here the CDR3 DNA reads TGTGCCAGCAGCTATAACTGGGGCTACACCTTC.

This clone was detected once. The chain employs TRBV6-5 and TRBJ2-1; D remains unclear. V was shortened by 0 bases and J by 3 bases, with 12 bases between the two germline ends. The CDR3 consists of 16 residues. Germline V gene data show CDR1 as MNHEY and CDR2 as SVGAGI. The CDR3 nucleotides are TGTGCCAGCAGTTACTCAGGCGGAAATATCTACAATGAGCAGTTCTTC. Translating it yields CASSYSGGNIYNEQFF.

The V call is TRBV19, the J call TRBJ2-7, with 7 bases fitting TRBD1. CDR1 LNHDA and CDR2 SQIVND come from the germline V gene (reference sequence). The V and J ends lost 3 bases and 1 base, in that order; junction bases with no gene match: 6. The CDR3 consists of 15 residues. The CDR3 spells CASSMGTGASYEQYF. The CDR3 coding sequence is TGTGCCAGTAGTATGGGAACAGGGGCGTCCTACGAGCAGTACTTC.

CDR3 in amino acids: CASSYGGGPDNEQFF. For the CDR3, the DNA is TGTGCCAGCAGTTACGGGGGGGGGCCGGACAATGAGCAGTTCTTC. The chain uses TRBV6-5 and TRBJ2-1, with a tentative D call TRBD2 (7 bases). CDR3 size: 15 residues. V was pared by 2 bases and J by 5 bases, with 13 bases between. The germline V gene has CDR1 MNHEY and CDR2 SVGAGI.

This chain links TRBV5-3 with TRBJ1-6; D is perhaps TRBD1 (6 bases). TRBV5-3 is reported as an ORF; its role is uncertain. The CDR3 consists of 13 residues. Trimming took off 6 bases at V and 7 bases at J, with 11 bases between the two ends. CDR3 in amino acids: CARTDGGNSPLHF. CDR3 nucleotide sequence: TGTGCCAGAACAGATGGGGGCAATTCACCCCTCCACTTT.

In its sample, this clone was seen once. The chain joins TRBV28 to TRBJ1-2; TRBD1 aligns across 8 bases. The germline V gene has CDR1 MDHEN and CDR2 SYDVKM. The CDR3 extends over 15 amino acids. V shed 5 bases and J 3 bases; nucleotides not matched to a gene: 8. CDR3 protein: CASSPSGGAYYGYTF. The CDR3 bases are TGTGCCAGCAGTCCTTCAGGGGGCGCATACTATGGCTACACCTTC.

This chain uses TRBV18 with TRBJ2-3; a weak D match, TRBD1 (5 bases). Germline V gene data show CDR1 as KGHSH and CDR2 as LQKENI. This CDR3 region has 14 residues. Deletions cut 3 bases from V and 1 base from J, with 8 bases between. The CDR3 bases are TGTGCCAGCTCACCTGGGGCCGGCACAGATACGCAGTATTTT. Its protein product is CASSPGAGTDTQYF.

This clone was observed a few times. This chain connects TRBV7-2 to TRBJ2-5; TRBD2 aligns across 12 bases. CDR1 and CDR2 (germline): SGHTA, FQGNSA. The CDR3 has 15 residues. V was clipped by 3 bases and J by 5 bases; unmatched bases: 4. For the CDR3, the DNA is TGTGCCAGCAGCTTTACTAGCGGGGGGAAGGAGACCCAGTACTTC. The encoded protein is CASSFTSGGKETQYF.

The chain recombines TRBV6-1 with TRBJ2-7; D is perhaps TRBD1 (5 bases). V was cut by 10 bases and J by 3 bases, with 19 bases left in between. The germline V gene has CDR1 MNHNS and CDR2 SASEGT. The CDR3 extends over 14 amino acids. The CDR3 region is CATKYQGRGYEQYF. Written as DNA, the CDR3 is TGTGCCACCAAATATCAGGGAAGGGGCTACGAGCAGTACTTC.

The chain uses TRBV15 and TRBJ1-2, with D perhaps TRBD1 (6 bases). The CDR3 has 16 residues. V gave up 3 bases and J gave up 0 bases, with 14 bases separating them. Germline-derived CDR1 and CDR2 are LNHNV and YYDKDF (reference sequence). Here the CDR3 DNA reads TGTGCCACCAGCAGCCCCGGGACACCATCTAACTATGGCTACACCTTC. Protein product: CATSSPGTPSNYGYTF. The variable domain in full, completed from reference TRBV15 and TRBJ1-2, reads DAMVIQNPRYQVTQFGKPVTLSCSQTLNHNVMYWYQQKSSQAPKLLFHYYDKDFNNEADTPDNFQSRRPNTSFCFLDIRSPGLGDTAMYLCATSSPGTPSNYGYTFGSGTRLTVV.

This clone was detected a few times. V usage is TRBV27 and J usage is TRBJ2-3; D perhaps matches TRBD2 (6 bases). The germline V gene has CDR1 MNHEY and CDR2 SMNVEV (reference sequence). Deletions cut 6 bases from V and 3 bases from J, with 13 bases between. The CDR3 length is 14 residues. The CDR3 DNA reads as TGTGCCAGCAGGCCCCCCGGGGGTACAGATACGCAGTATTTT. Translating gives CASRPPGGTDTQYF.